This T cell receptor beta chain was captured by sequencing in a study of metastatic and nonmetastatic thyroid tumors. The wider study: Repertoire data that came from the blood and tumor or nodule tissue of malignant and benign thyroid patients were compared.

Prior to thyroid surgery, none of the patients had received any treatment. The authors' processing: Clinicopathological groups of papillary thyroid cancer showed CDR3 differences that were used to build a distant-metastasis classifier. Using MiXCR, TCRdb reanalyzed the PCR reads. The V and J calls here are based on TCRdb, not the publication. The data show about 2,000 clones, with around 42% seen just once and approximately 99.3% held by the top ten. Trimming removed 5 bases from V and 4 bases from J; junction bases left unmatched: 14. In germline, CDR1 is PRHDT, CDR2 FYEKMQ (reference sequence). The CDR3 has 19 residues. Study-wide results and caveats: Within blood and tumor, benign nodules reportedly had significantly lower TCR beta diversity than malignant thyroid tumors did.

Comment on this clone: The antigen remains unidentified.

The chain employs TRBV13 and TRBJ2-2, with 12 nucleotides matching TRBD2. This clonotype was obtained from a female donor with papillary thyroid cancer or a benign thyroid nodule (not recorded which). Some clones in this sample may be carry-over from other donors' samples. Sequencing used adjacent normal tissue. CDR3 coding DNA: TGTGCCAGCAGCCCAATGAAACTAGCGGGAGGATGGCGCACCGGGGAGCTGTTTTTT. Protein: CASSPMKLAGGWRTGELFF.